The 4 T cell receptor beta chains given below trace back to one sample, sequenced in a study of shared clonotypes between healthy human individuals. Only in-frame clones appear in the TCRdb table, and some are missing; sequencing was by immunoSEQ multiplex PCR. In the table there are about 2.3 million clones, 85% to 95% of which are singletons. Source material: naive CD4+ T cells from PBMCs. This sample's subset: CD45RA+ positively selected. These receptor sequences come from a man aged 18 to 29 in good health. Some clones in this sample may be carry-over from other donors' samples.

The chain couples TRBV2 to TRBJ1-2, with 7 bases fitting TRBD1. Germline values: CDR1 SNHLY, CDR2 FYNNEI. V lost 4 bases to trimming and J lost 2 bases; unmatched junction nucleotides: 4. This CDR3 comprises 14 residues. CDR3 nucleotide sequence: TGTGCCAGCAGTGTGGGACAGAACAACTATGGCTACACCTTC. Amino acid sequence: CASSVGQNNYGYTF.

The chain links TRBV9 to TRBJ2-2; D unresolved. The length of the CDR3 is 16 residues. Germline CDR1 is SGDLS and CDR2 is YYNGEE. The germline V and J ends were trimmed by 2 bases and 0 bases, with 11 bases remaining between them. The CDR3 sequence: CASSVSGGANTGELFF. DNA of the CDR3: TGTGCCAGCAGCGTTTCGGGCGGCGCGAACACCGGGGAGCTGTTTTTT. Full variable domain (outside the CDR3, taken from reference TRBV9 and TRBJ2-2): DSGVTQTPKHLITATGQRVTLRCSPRSGDLSVYWYQQSLDQGLQFLIQYYNGEERAKGNILERFSAQQFPDLHSELNLSSLELGDSALYFCASSVSGGANTGELFFGEGSRLTVL.

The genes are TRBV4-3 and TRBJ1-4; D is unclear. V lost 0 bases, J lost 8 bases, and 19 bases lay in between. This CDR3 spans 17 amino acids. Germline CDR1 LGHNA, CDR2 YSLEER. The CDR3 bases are TGCGCCAGCAGCCAAGATCTTTTCGGGGAAGAGGAAGAAAAACTGTTTTTT. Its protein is CASSQDLFGEEEEKLFF.

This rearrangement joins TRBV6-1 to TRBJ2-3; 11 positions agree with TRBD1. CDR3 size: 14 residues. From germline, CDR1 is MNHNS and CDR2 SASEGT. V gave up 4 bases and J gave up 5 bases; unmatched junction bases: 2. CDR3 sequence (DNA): TGTGCCAGCAGTGGGACAGGGGGCGAAGATACGCAGTATTTT. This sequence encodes CASSGTGGEDTQYF.